One and the same sample provided the 24 T cell receptor beta chains below, sequenced in a study of technical replicates of blood from a few donors. Measured with immunoSEQ multiplex PCR; TCRdb has only the in-frame clones, and not every one. The sample has roughly 83,000 clones, around 94% seen once. Sequenced sample: T cells isolated from PBMCs. These receptors all come from a human donor in good health.

This clone was seen only once. V gene TRBV28 combines with J gene TRBJ2-7, with 8 bases fitting TRBD2. Germline assignment: CDR1 MDHEN and CDR2 SYDVKM. The CDR3 length is 14 residues. The V gene end was trimmed by 7 bases and the J gene end by 0 bases; junction bases not matched to a gene: 5. CDR3 sequence (DNA): TGTGCCAGCAAGACCGGGACTAGCTCCTACGAGCAGTACTTC. Protein: CASKTGTSSYEQYF.

V usage is TRBV27 and J usage is TRBJ2-7, with TRBD1 matching over 9 bases. J lost 4 bases, V lost 7 bases, and 8 bases had no gene match. The germline V gene encodes CDR1 MNHEY and CDR2 SMNVEV (reference sequence). The CDR3 is 14 amino acids. The CDR3 DNA is TGTGCCAGCAAATTGGGACAGGGAGTGTACGAGCAGTACTTC. This gives the protein CASKLGQGVYEQYF.

The DNA of the CDR3 is TGTGCCATCATGGACAACTCTGGAAACACCATATATTTT. This translates into CAIMDNSGNTIYF. The chain uses TRBV10-3 and TRBJ1-3, with D tentatively TRBD1 (5 bases). Trimming took 7 bases from V and 0 from J, leaving 7 bases between them. CDR1 and CDR2 from the germline V gene are ENHRY and SYGVKD. The CDR3 extends over 13 amino acids.

The chain carries TRBV13 and TRBJ1-1; no definite D call. Looked up from germline, CDR1 is PRHDT and CDR2 is FYEKMQ (reference sequence). The CDR3 sequence is 11 residues long. Trimming took off 5 bases at V and 3 bases at J, with 4 bases between the two ends. Written as DNA, the CDR3 is TGTGCCAGCAGCAACTACACTGAAGCTTTCTTT. Translated: CASSNYTEAFF.

The chain joins TRBV7-9 to TRBJ2-7; D gene unclear. This CDR3 is built from 14 residues. V was shortened by 5 bases and J by 2 bases, with 13 bases between the two germline ends. CDR1 and CDR2 from the germline V gene are SEHNR and FQNEAQ (reference sequence). The DNA of the CDR3 is TGTGCCAGCAGCGCTGACACTCGGACCTACGAGCAGTACTTC. The encoded protein is CASSADTRTYEQYF.

This chain joins TRBV18 and TRBJ1-1; TRBD1 might be the D (6 bases). Trimming left V 3 bases short and J 1 base short, with 9 bases between. The CDR3 extends over 14 amino acids. Germline assignment: CDR1 KGHSH and CDR2 LQKENI. CDR3 sequence: CASSPRTANTEAFF. CDR3 coding DNA: TGTGCCAGCTCACCGCGGACAGCGAACACTGAAGCTTTCTTT.

The chain links TRBV10-3 to TRBJ2-7, with TRBD2 matching 7 bases. V shed 7 bases and J 7 bases; nucleotides not matched to a gene: 10. The CDR3 is 13 residues long. Germline CDR1 ENHRY, CDR2 SYGVKD. The CDR3 is CAINLAGAGEQYF. CDR3 bases: TGTGCCATCAACTTGGCGGGAGCGGGGGAGCAGTACTTC.

The chain employs TRBV19 and TRBJ1-1; no clear D. The CDR3 contains 15 residues. V was cut by 5 bases and J by 5 bases, with 18 bases left in between. Germline-derived CDR1 and CDR2 are LNHDA and SQIVND (reference sequence). CDR3 bases: TGTGCCAGTAGTCTTTGGACCGGGGAGGATACTGAAGCTTTCTTT. Its protein product is CASSLWTGEDTEAFF.

The chain employs TRBV27 and TRBJ2-2; D call uncertain. The CDR3 covers 15 residues. V dropped 3 bases and J dropped 0 bases, with 8 bases sitting between them. CDR1 and CDR2 from the germline V gene are MNHEY and SMNVEV (reference sequence). In DNA form, the CDR3 reads TGTGCCAGCAGTTTGGTCCAGGCGAACACCGGGGAGCTGTTTTTT. It codes for CASSLVQANTGELFF.

V is TRBV5-1 and J is TRBJ1-6; D is uncertain. This CDR3 region has 15 residues. CDR1 and CDR2 (germline): SGHRS, YFSETQ. The ends were cut back, 0 bases at V and 6 bases at J, with 10 bases in the middle. This CDR3 is CASSLEAGLNSPLHF. CDR3 bases: TGCGCCAGCAGCTTGGAGGCAGGTCTTAATTCACCCCTCCACTTT.

The chain has TRBV5-6 and TRBJ1-1; TRBD1 is a possible D gene (6 bases). V was clipped by 2 bases and J by 10 bases, with 15 bases between them. Germline assignment: CDR1 SGHDT and CDR2 YYEEEE. The CDR3 is 13 amino acids. CDR3 in amino acids: CASSLEQGEGAFF. In DNA, the CDR3 is TGTGCCAGCAGCTTAGAACAGGGAGAGGGAGCTTTCTTT.

The V gene is TRBV9, the J gene TRBJ2-7, with TRBD1 identical over 12 bases. Looked up from germline, CDR1 is SGDLS and CDR2 is YYNGEE. The junction had 10 bases not matched to a gene; V was cut back by 3 bases and J by 0 bases. The CDR3 is made up of 18 amino acids. Here the CDR3 reads CASSESPGTGGLSYEQYF. CDR3 DNA: TGTGCCAGCAGCGAGAGCCCCGGGACAGGGGGCCTCTCCTACGAGCAGTACTTC.

This chain uses TRBV30 with TRBJ1-6, with D perhaps matching TRBD1 (5 bases). The CDR3 is 13 amino acids. The germline V gene has CDR1 GTSNPN and CDR2 SVGIG (reference sequence). Trimming removed 2 bases from V and 5 bases from J, with 7 bases in between. CDR3 in amino acids: CAWSSGNNSPLHF. The CDR3 bases are TGTGCCTGGAGTTCAGGGAATAATTCACCCCTCCACTTT.

The chain has TRBV5-1 and TRBJ1-3; a possible D gene is TRBD1 (6 bases). The CDR3 spans 13 residues. Germline V gives CDR1 SGHRS, CDR2 YFSETQ. Trimming took 4 bases from V and 8 from J, leaving 13 bases between them. CDR3 nucleotide sequence: TGCGCCAGCAGCCTGACAGGTTCTGACACCATATATTTT. Translation: CASSLTGSDTIYF.

The chain recombines TRBV18 with TRBJ2-3; 10 bases fit TRBD2. This CDR3 spans 18 amino acids. Germline assignment: CDR1 KGHSH and CDR2 LQKENI. With 6 bases clipped from V and 5 bases from J, the junction kept 17 bases outside the gene matches. CDR3 bases: TGTGCCAGCTCTAACGGACGGTTCGAGCGGGAGGGCCGAGATACGCAGTATTTT. The encoded protein is CASSNGRFEREGRDTQYF.

Concerning this clone itself: Other DNA sequences from this sample encode an identical CDR3 as well. The V call is TRBV30, the J call TRBJ2-7, with D maybe TRBD2 (6 bases). With 0 bases removed from V and 1 base from J, the gap between germline ends came to 7 bases. The CDR3 spans 13 residues. Germline CDR1 GTSNPN, CDR2 SVGIG (reference sequence). The CDR3 DNA sequence: TGTGCCTGGAGTGTTGGAGGGTCCTACGAGCAGTACTTC. Translated: CAWSVGGSYEQYF.

This clone was seen a single time. Different DNA sequences within this sample yield the same CDR3. V and J are TRBV18 and TRBJ2-6; no clear D. Trimming pared 3 bases from V and 0 bases from J, leaving 6 bases between. Germline-derived CDR1 and CDR2 are KGHSH and LQKENI. The CDR3 runs 15 residues. The CDR3: CASSPRGSGANVLTF. CDR3 DNA sequence: TGTGCCAGCTCACCCCGCGGCTCTGGGGCCAACGTCCTGACTTTC.

The CDR3 spells CASSVIFVYSGNTIYF. In DNA, the CDR3 is TGCGCCAGCAGTGTCATTTTCGTCTACTCTGGAAACACCATATATTTT. The V call is TRBV10-1, the J call TRBJ1-3, with D uncertain. The CDR3 contains 16 residues. In germline, CDR1 is WNHNN, CDR2 SYGVQD (reference sequence). The ends were cut back, 4 bases at V and 0 bases at J, with 13 bases in the middle.

The genes are TRBV20-1 and TRBJ2-7; a possible D gene is TRBD1 (5 bases). Trimming shortened V by 3 bases and J by 2 bases, and 5 bases separated the two germline ends. CDR3 size: 11 residues. The germline gives CDR1 DFQATT, CDR2 SNEGSKA (reference sequence). The CDR3 sequence is CSASRAYEQYF. CDR3 sequence (DNA): TGCAGTGCTAGCAGGGCCTACGAGCAGTACTTC.

The V call is TRBV5-1, the J call TRBJ2-3, with 11 bases identical to TRBD1. The V and J ends lost 3 bases and 4 bases, in that order; junction bases with no gene match: 4. The length of the CDR3 is 15 residues. CDR1 is SGHRS and CDR2 is YFSETQ in the germline V gene. CDR3 coding DNA: TGCGCCAGCAGCTATAGGACAGGGGGCTCAGATACGCAGTATTTT. Translated, it gives CASSYRTGGSDTQYF. The full variable domain, rest sourced from reference TRBV5-1 and TRBJ2-3, is KAGVTQTPRYLIKTRGQQVTLSCSPISGHRSVSWYQQTPGQGLQFLFEYFSETQRNKGNFPGRFSGRQFSNSRSEMNVSTLELGDSALYLCASSYRTGGSDTQYFGPGTRLTVL.

The chain joins TRBV7-3 to TRBJ2-1; TRBD2 matches at 15 bases. Germline loops: CDR1 SGHTA, CDR2 FQGTGA. This CDR3 is 14 amino acids long. With V trimmed by 3 bases and J by 12 bases, 3 bases remained unmatched. The CDR3 nucleotides are TGTGCCAGCAGCTTGGGACTAGCGGGGGGAAGGCAGTTCTTC. Protein product: CASSLGLAGGRQFF.

The chain combines TRBV27 with TRBJ2-2; D perhaps matches TRBD2 (5 bases). Looked up from germline, CDR1 is MNHEY and CDR2 is SMNVEV (reference sequence). The CDR3 totals 14 residues. The V end lost 6 bases, the J end lost 1 base, and 9 bases lay between the germline ends. DNA of the CDR3: TGTGCCAGCAGGGAGGCGTGGAACACCGGGGAGCTGTTTTTT. This gives the protein CASREAWNTGELFF.

The rearrangement joins TRBV28 to TRBJ2-5; no reliable D call. The V gene's germline CDR1 is MDHEN and CDR2 SYDVKM. The CDR3 sequence is 15 residues long. Deletions cut 5 bases from V and 1 base from J, with 14 bases between. The CDR3 DNA is TGTGCCAGCAGTCCGCCGGCGGAGTTCCAAGAGACCCAGTACTTC. Translating it yields CASSPPAEFQETQYF.

The chain uses TRBV5-1 and TRBJ2-5; 12 bases line up with TRBD2. CDR3 size: 17 residues. Unmatched junction bases numbered 7, after V lost 0 bases and J lost 4 bases. Germline V gene data show CDR1 as SGHRS and CDR2 as YFSETQ. The CDR3 bases are TGCGCCAGCAGCTTGGCAAGCGGACTAGCGGGAAGAGAGACCCAGTACTTC. It encodes CASSLASGLAGRETQYF.